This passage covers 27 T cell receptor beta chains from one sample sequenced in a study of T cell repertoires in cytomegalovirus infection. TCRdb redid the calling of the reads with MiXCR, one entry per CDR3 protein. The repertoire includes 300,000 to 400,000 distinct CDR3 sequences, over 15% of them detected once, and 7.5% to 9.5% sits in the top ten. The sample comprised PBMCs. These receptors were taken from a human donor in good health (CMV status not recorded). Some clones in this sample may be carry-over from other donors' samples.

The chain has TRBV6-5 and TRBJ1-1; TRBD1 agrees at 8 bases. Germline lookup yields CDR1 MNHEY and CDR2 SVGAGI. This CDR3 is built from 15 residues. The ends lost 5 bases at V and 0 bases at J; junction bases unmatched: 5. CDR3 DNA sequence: TGTGCCAGCAGTCGCTGGGACAGGATGAACACTGAAGCTTTCTTT. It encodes CASSRWDRMNTEAFF.

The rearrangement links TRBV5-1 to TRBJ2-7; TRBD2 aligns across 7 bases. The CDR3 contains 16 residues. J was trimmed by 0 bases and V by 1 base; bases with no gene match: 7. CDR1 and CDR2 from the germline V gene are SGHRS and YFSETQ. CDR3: CASSLSGGIISYEQYF. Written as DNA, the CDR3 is TGCGCCAGCAGCTTGTCCGGGGGGATCATCTCCTACGAGCAGTACTTC.

The CDR3 sequence is CASSLQTRDTEAFF. CDR3 in DNA: TGTGCCAGCAGCTTACAAACCCGGGACACTGAAGCTTTCTTT. The gene calls are TRBV11-2 and TRBJ1-1; D ambiguous. The CDR3 is 14 amino acids. V was shortened by 2 bases and J by 3 bases, with 10 bases between the two germline ends. The germline CDR1 and CDR2 sequences are SGHAT and FQNNGV.

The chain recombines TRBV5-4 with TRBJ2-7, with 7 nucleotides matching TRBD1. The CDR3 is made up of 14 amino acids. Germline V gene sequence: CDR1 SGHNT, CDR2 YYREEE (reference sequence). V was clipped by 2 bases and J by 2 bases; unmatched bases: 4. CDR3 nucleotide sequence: TGTGCCAGCAGCTTCGAGGGGGCAACCTACGAGCAGTACTTC. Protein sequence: CASSFEGATYEQYF.

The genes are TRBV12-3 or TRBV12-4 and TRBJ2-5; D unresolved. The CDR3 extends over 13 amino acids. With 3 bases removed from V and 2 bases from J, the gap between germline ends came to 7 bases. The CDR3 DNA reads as TGTGCCAGCAGTTTGGTTGAGCAAGAGACCCAGTACTTC. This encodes CASSLVEQETQYF.

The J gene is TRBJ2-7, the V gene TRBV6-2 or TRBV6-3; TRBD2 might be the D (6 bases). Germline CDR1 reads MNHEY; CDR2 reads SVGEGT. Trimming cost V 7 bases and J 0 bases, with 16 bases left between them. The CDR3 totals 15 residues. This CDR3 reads CASTPGGDRSYEQYF. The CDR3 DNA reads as TGTGCCAGCACCCCCGGGGGAGACCGCTCCTACGAGCAGTACTTC.

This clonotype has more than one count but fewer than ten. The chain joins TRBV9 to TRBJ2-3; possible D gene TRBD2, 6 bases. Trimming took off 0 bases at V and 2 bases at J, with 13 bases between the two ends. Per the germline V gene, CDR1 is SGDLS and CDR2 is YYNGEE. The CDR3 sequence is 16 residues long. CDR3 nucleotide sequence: TGTGCCAGCAGCGTAGGGGCTAGCGAGTTCACAGATACGCAGTATTTT. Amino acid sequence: CASSVGASEFTDTQYF. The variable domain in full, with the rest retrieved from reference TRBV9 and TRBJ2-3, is DSGVTQTPKHLITATGQRVTLRCSPRSGDLSVYWYQQSLDQGLQFLIQYYNGEERAKGNILERFSAQQFPDLHSELNLSSLELGDSALYFCASSVGASEFTDTQYFGPGTRLTVL.

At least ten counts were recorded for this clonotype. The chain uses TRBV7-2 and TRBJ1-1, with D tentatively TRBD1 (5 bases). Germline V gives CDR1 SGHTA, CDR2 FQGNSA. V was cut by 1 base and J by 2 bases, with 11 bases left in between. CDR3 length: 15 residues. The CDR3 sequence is CASSLVGGGNTEAFF. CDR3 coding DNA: TGTGCCAGCAGCTTAGTCGGGGGTGGCAACACTGAAGCTTTCTTT.

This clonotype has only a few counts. CDR3 in amino acids: CSARDRQGQETQYF. Written as DNA, the CDR3 is TGCAGTGCTAGAGATCGACAGGGCCAAGAGACCCAGTACTTC. The chain links TRBV20-1 to TRBJ2-5; 7 bases align to TRBD1. The V gene's germline CDR1 is DFQATT and CDR2 SNEGSKA (reference sequence). The CDR3 runs 14 residues. The J segment lost 1 base and the V segment lost 0 bases, leaving 2 bases of the junction unmatched.

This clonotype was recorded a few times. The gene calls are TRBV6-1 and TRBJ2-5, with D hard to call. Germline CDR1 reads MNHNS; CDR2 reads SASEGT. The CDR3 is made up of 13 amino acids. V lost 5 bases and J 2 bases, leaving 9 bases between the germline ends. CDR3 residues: CASSFSPQETQYF. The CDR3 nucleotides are TGTGCCAGCAGTTTCTCCCCACAAGAGACCCAGTACTTC.

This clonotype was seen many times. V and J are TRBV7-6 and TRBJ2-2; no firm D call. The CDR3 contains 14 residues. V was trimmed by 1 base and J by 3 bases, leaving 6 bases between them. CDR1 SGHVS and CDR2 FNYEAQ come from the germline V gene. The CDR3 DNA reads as TGTGCCAGCAGCTTAGGCAGCTACACCGGGGAGCTGTTTTTT. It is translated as CASSLGSYTGELFF.

This CDR3 reads CASSQNILAGVINEQFF. CDR3 in DNA: TGCGCCAGCAGCCAAAACATACTAGCGGGAGTCATCAATGAGCAGTTCTTC. The V call is TRBV4-3, the J call TRBJ2-1, with 11 bases lining up with TRBD2. CDR1 is LGHNA and CDR2 is YSLEER in the germline V gene. With 2 bases clipped from V and 6 bases from J, the junction kept 9 bases outside the gene matches. The CDR3 is 17 residues long.

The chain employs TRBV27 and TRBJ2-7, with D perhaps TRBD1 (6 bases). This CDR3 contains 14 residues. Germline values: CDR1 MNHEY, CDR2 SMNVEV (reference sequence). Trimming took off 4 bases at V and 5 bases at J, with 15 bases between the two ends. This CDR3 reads CASSSTTGWDEQYF. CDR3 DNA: TGTGCCAGCAGTTCCACGACAGGATGGGACGAGCAGTACTTC.

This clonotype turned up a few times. CDR3 nucleotide sequence: TGTGCCAGTAGCAGCCGGGGCGGGACTAGCGGGAGAAATGAGCAGTTCTTC. Its translation is CASSSRGGTSGRNEQFF. The chain carries TRBV19 and TRBJ2-1, with 14 positions matching TRBD2. With V trimmed by 6 bases and J by 7 bases, 11 bases remained unmatched. This CDR3 region has 17 residues. Germline-derived CDR1 and CDR2 are LNHDA and SQIVND (reference sequence).

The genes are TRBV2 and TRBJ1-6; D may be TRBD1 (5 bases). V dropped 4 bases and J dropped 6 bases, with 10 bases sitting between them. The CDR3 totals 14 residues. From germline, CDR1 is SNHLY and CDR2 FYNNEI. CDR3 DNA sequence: TGTGCCAGCAGTGTGGGGGTGGGTAATTCACCCCTCCACTTT. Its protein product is CASSVGVGNSPLHF.

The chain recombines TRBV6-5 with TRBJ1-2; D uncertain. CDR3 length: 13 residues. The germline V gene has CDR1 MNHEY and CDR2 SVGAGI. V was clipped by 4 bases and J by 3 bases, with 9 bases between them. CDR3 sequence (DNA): TGTGCCAGCAGTTTCGCTCAGCACTATGGCTACACCTTC. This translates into CASSFAQHYGYTF.

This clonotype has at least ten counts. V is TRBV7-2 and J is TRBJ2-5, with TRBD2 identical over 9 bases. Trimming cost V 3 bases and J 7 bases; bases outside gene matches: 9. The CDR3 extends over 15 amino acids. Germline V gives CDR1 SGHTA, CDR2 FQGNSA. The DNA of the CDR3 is TGTGCCAGCAGCTTTCGCGCGGGGGGGCCCCCGACCCAGTACTTC. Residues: CASSFRAGGPPTQYF.

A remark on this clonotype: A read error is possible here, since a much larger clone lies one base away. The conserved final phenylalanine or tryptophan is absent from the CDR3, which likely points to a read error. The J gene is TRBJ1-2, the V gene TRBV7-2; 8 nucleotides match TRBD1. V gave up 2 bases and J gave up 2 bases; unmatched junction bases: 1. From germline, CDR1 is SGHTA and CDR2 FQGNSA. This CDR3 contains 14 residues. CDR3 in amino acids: CASSLWTGNYGYTV. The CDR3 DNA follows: TGTGCCAGCAGCTTATGGACAGGGAACTATGGCTACACCGTC.

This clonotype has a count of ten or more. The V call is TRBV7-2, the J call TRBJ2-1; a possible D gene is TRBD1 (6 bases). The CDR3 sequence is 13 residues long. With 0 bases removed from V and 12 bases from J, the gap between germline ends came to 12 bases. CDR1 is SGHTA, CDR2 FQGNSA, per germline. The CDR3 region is CASSLARTGWQFF. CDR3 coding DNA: TGTGCCAGCAGCTTAGCGAGAACAGGGTGGCAGTTCTTC.

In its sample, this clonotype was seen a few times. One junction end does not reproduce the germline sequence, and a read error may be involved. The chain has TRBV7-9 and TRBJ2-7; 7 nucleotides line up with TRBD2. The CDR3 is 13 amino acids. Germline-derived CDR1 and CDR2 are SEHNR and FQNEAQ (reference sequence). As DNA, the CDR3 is TGTGCCAGCAGCAACGGACTAGGCGAAAGTGAGAACTTC. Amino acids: CASSNGLGESENF.

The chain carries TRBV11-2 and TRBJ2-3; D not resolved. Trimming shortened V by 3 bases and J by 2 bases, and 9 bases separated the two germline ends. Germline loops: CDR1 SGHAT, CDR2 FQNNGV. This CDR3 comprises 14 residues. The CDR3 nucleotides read TGTGCCAGCAGCTTTCCCGGTCCCACAGATACGCAGTATTTT. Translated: CASSFPGPTDTQYF.

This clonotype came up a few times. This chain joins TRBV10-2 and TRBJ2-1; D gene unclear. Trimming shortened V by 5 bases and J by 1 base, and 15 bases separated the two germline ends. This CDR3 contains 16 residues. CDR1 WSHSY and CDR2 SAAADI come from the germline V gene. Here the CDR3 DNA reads TGCGCCAGCAGTTACGATGGGGTGAGATCCTACAATGAGCAGTTCTTC. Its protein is CASSYDGVRSYNEQFF.

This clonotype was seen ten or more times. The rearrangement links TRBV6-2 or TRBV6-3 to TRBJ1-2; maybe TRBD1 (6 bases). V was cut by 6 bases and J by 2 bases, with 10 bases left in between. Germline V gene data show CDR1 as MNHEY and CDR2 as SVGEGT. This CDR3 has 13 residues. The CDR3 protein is CASRRTVNYGYTF. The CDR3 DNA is TGTGCCAGCAGGAGGACAGTGAACTATGGCTACACCTTC.

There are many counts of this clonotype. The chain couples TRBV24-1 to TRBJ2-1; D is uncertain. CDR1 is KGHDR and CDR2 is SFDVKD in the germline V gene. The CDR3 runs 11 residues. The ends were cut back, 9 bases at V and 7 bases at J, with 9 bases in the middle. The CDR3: CATGMGNEQFF. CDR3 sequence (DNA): TGTGCCACCGGGATGGGGAATGAGCAGTTCTTC.

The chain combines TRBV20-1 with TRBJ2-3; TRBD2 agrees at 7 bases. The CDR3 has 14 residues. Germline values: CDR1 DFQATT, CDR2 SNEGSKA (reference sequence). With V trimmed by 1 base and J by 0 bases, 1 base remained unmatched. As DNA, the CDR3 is TGCAGTGCTAGAGCTAGCGGAAGCACAGATACGCAGTATTTT. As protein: CSARASGSTDTQYF.

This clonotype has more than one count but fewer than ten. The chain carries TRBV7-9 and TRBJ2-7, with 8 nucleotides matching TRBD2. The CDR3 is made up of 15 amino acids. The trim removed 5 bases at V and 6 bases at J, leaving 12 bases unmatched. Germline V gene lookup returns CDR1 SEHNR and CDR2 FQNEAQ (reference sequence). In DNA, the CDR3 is TGTGCCAGCAGCCCCCGTTGGCTAGCGGGCAGCGAGCAGTACTTC. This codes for CASSPRWLAGSEQYF.

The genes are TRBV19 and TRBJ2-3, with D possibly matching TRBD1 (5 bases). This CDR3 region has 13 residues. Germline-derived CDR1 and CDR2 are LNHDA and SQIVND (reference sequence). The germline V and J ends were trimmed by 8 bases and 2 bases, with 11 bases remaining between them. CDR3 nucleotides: TGTGCCAGTTTGGCCAGGGTCACAGATACGCAGTATTTT. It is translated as CASLARVTDTQYF.